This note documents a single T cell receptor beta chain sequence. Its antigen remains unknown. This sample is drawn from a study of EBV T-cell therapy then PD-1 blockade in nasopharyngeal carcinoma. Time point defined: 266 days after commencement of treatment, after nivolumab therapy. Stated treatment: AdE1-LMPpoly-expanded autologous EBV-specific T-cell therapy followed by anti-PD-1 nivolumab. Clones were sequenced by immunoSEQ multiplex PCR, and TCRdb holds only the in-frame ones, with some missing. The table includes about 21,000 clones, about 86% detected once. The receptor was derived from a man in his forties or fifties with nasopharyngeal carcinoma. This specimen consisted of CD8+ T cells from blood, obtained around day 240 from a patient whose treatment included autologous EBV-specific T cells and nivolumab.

The CDR3 sequence: CASSLQGGNQPQHF. The CDR3 bases are TGTGCCAGCAGCCTACAGGGTGGCAATCAGCCCCAGCATTTT. The J gene is TRBJ1-5, the V gene TRBV27; perhaps TRBD1 as D (6 bases). Germline V gives CDR1 MNHEY, CDR2 SMNVEV (reference sequence). The CDR3 contains 14 residues. Between the trimmed V and J ends, which lost 6 bases and 2 bases, there was a span of 11 bases.